One and the same sample provided the 23 T cell receptor beta chains below, sequenced in a study of CD8 T cells in Susac syndrome. When the RNA was reverse transcribed, random hexamers were used with an input of roughly 0.45 to 1 ug. One entry per CDR3 protein, called by TCRdb with MiXCR from the immunoSEQ multiplex PCR reads. Of some 180,000 distinct CDR3 sequences detected, about 95% appear once; the ten largest clones hold 0.1%. The sequencing input was CD4+ T cells from PBMCs. Source of these receptors: a human donor in good health.

The sample holds one count of this clonotype. The V call is TRBV29-1, the J call TRBJ2-4; no reliable D call. Trimming took 4 bases from V and 4 from J, leaving 14 bases between them. CDR3 length equals 14 residues. Germline CDR1 and CDR2: SQVTM and ANQGSEA. In DNA, the CDR3 is TGCAGCGTTGGCGAAAGCCACGGAAAAAACATTCAGTACTTC. Amino acid sequence: CSVGESHGKNIQYF. The complete variable domain, with remaining parts taken from reference TRBV29-1 and TRBJ2-4, reads SAVISQKPSRDICQRGTSLTIQCQVDSQVTMMFWYRQQPGQSLTLIATANQGSEATYESGFVIDKFPISRPNLTFSTLTVSNMSPEDSSIYLCSVGESHGKNIQYFGAGTRLSVL.

The chain uses TRBV9 and TRBJ2-7; 7 bases align to TRBD2. The CDR3 length is 17 residues. V trimming: 0 bases; J trimming: 6 bases; junction bases outside the gene matches: 15. Per germline, CDR1 SGDLS and CDR2 YYNGEE. CDR3 sequence (DNA): TGTGCCAGCAGCGTAGACCCCGGAGGGAGGGCAGCTGGCGAGCAGTACTTC. This translates into CASSVDPGGRAAGEQYF.

V is TRBV20-1 and J is TRBJ1-1, with TRBD1 as a possible D gene (5 bases). The germline gives CDR1 DFQATT, CDR2 SNEGSKA (reference sequence). V shed 0 bases and J shed 0 bases, with 11 bases lying between them. The CDR3 sequence is 15 residues long. This CDR3 reads CSARDLGRVNTEAFF. The CDR3 DNA reads TGCAGTGCTAGAGATCTGGGCAGGGTGAACACTGAAGCTTTCTTT.

The chain carries TRBV20-1 and TRBJ1-5, with 8 bases matching TRBD1. V lost 3 bases to trimming and J lost 5 bases; unmatched junction nucleotides: 6. CDR3 length: 14 amino acids. CDR1 is DFQATT, CDR2 SNEGSKA, per germline (reference sequence). CDR3 in DNA: TGCAGTGCTAGTACCCCACAGGGGGATCAGCCCCAGCATTTT. Translation: CSASTPQGDQPQHF.

V usage is TRBV7-6 and J usage is TRBJ2-2; D gene uncertain. Trimming removed 5 bases from V and 5 bases from J, with 15 bases in between. The length of the CDR3 is 15 residues. Germline CDR1 is SGHVS and CDR2 is FNYEAQ. Written as DNA, the CDR3 is TGTGCCAGCAGCACTTCATATGACCAGACCGGGGAGCTGTTTTTT. Translating it yields CASSTSYDQTGELFF.

V is TRBV20-1 and J is TRBJ2-7; possible D gene TRBD1, 6 bases. Trimming removed 1 base from V and 2 bases from J, with 12 bases in between. The CDR3 is 14 amino acids. CDR1 is DFQATT, CDR2 SNEGSKA, per germline (reference sequence). The CDR3 loop reads CSARASRTAYEQYF. Written as DNA, the CDR3 is TGCAGTGCTAGAGCCTCGAGGACAGCCTACGAGCAGTACTTC.

The rearrangement uses TRBV29-1 and TRBJ1-1, with D unresolved. The CDR3 runs to 11 residues. Per the germline V gene, CDR1 is SQVTM and CDR2 is ANQGSEA. Trimming took 5 bases from V and 1 from J, leaving 5 bases between them. The CDR3 region has the DNA TGCAGCGTTCGGGAGAACACTGAAGCTTTCTTT. Amino acid sequence: CSVRENTEAFF.

The gene calls are TRBV25-1 and TRBJ2-1, with D possibly called TRBD1 or TRBD2 (6 bases each). The V end was cut by 8 bases, the J end by 1 base, with 15 bases between. Germline values: CDR1 MGHDK, CDR2 SYGVNS. The CDR3 covers 15 residues. CDR3 loop: CASLNQGRSYNEQFF. The CDR3 DNA reads TGTGCCAGCCTAAACCAGGGGAGGTCCTACAATGAGCAGTTCTTC.

The V and J genes are TRBV15 and TRBJ2-7; 9 bases line up with TRBD1. After removal of 5 bases from V and 2 bases from J, the junction contained 4 bases not matched to a gene. Germline loops: CDR1 LNHNV, CDR2 YYDKDF (reference sequence). The CDR3 length is 14 residues. The CDR3 loop is CATSSGTGPYEQYF. DNA of the CDR3: TGTGCCACCAGCTCTGGGACAGGGCCCTACGAGCAGTACTTC.

The V and J genes are TRBV29-1 and TRBJ2-7, with TRBD2 as a possible D gene (6 bases). The CDR3 totals 14 residues. Germline V gives CDR1 SQVTM, CDR2 ANQGSEA. V was cut by 6 bases and J by 2 bases, with 17 bases left in between. Here the CDR3 reads CSVAPGLTAYEQYF. The CDR3 DNA is TGCAGCGTAGCCCCGGGACTCACAGCCTACGAGCAGTACTTC.

V and J are TRBV29-1 and TRBJ2-2, with D perhaps matching TRBD1 (6 bases). The germline gives CDR1 SQVTM, CDR2 ANQGSEA. The V gene lost 6 bases and the J gene lost 7 bases, with 12 bases spanning the gap. This CDR3 is 12 amino acids long. The CDR3 DNA sequence: TGCAGCGTGGGCACAGGGTTCGGGGAGCTGTTTTTT. Protein: CSVGTGFGELFF.

The chain recombines TRBV7-2 with TRBJ2-1; 9 bases align to TRBD2. The CDR3 spans 15 residues. CDR1 and CDR2 from the germline V gene are SGHTA and FQGNSA. The ends lost 0 bases at V and 6 bases at J; junction bases unmatched: 3. CDR3 sequence: CASSLASGSGNEQFF. Written as DNA, the CDR3 is TGTGCCAGCAGCTTAGCTAGCGGGAGCGGCAATGAGCAGTTCTTC.

The gene calls are TRBV29-1 and TRBJ2-3; 7 bases match TRBD2. The CDR3 totals 12 residues. The V and J ends lost 4 bases and 4 bases, in that order; junction bases with no gene match: 2. Per the germline V gene, CDR1 is SQVTM and CDR2 is ANQGSEA. CDR3 in amino acids: CSVGAGSDTQYF. The DNA of the CDR3 is TGCAGCGTTGGAGCGGGATCAGATACGCAGTATTTT.

The DNA of the CDR3 is TGTGCCAGCAGCTCTGGACTAGCGGGCACCGGGGAGCTGTTTTTT. Its protein is CASSSGLAGTGELFF. V gene TRBV5-4 combines with J gene TRBJ2-2, with 11 bases lining up with TRBD2. There are 15 residues in the CDR3. Germline CDR1 reads SGHNT; CDR2 reads YYREEE (reference sequence). V trimming: 3 bases; J trimming: 4 bases; junction bases outside the gene matches: 2.

V and J are TRBV20-1 and TRBJ2-3; 7 nucleotides line up with TRBD2. Trimming took 3 bases from V and 5 from J; bases not matched to a gene: 8. CDR3 size: 14 residues. The germline gives CDR1 DFQATT, CDR2 SNEGSKA (reference sequence). CDR3 loop: CSARWEGRRDTQYF. In nucleotides, the CDR3 is TGCAGTGCTAGGTGGGAGGGGAGAAGAGATACGCAGTATTTT.

The chain links TRBV2 to TRBJ1-1, with D uncertain. Germline lookup yields CDR1 SNHLY and CDR2 FYNNEI. The CDR3 has 13 amino acids. V was clipped by 1 base and J by 4 bases, with 7 bases between them. DNA of the CDR3: TGTGCCAGCAGTGAAGAGGAGGGCACTGAAGCTTTCTTT. This translates into CASSEEEGTEAFF.

This clonotype was counted a single time. The chain uses TRBV7-3 and TRBJ2-3; 8 nucleotides agree with TRBD2. CDR3 length: 16 residues. Germline V lookup: CDR1 SGHTA, CDR2 FQGTGA. With 2 bases clipped from V and 2 bases from J, the junction kept 6 bases outside the gene matches. CDR3 nucleotide sequence: TGTGCCAGCAGCTTATTCTCAGCGGGAGCCACAGATACGCAGTATTTT. Its translation is CASSLFSAGATDTQYF.

This clonotype was seen only once. Here the CDR3 reads CSAPGTAYNEQFF. DNA of the CDR3: TGCAGCGCCCCCGGGACAGCTTACAATGAGCAGTTCTTC. The chain carries TRBV29-1 and TRBJ2-1; 7 positions agree with TRBD1. The germline CDR1 and CDR2 sequences are SQVTM and ANQGSEA. This CDR3 is built from 13 residues. Losses at the gene ends were 7 bases for V and 4 bases for J; bases not matched to a gene: 7.

The chain recombines TRBV27 with TRBJ2-6; D remains ambiguous. V was trimmed by 4 bases and J by 0 bases, leaving 7 bases between them. Germline CDR1 is MNHEY and CDR2 is SMNVEV (reference sequence). There are 15 residues in the CDR3. CDR3 in amino acids: CASSSPNSGANVLTF. The CDR3 nucleotides read TGTGCCAGCAGTTCGCCGAACTCTGGGGCCAACGTCCTGACTTTC.

The rearrangement joins TRBV9 to TRBJ2-1; a weak D match, TRBD1 (6 bases). Trimming took 6 bases from V and 2 from J, leaving 18 bases between them. Per the germline V gene, CDR1 is SGDLS and CDR2 is YYNGEE. The CDR3 spans 16 residues. CDR3 coding DNA: TGTGCCAGCACCGAACCGGGACAAATGACCTACAATGAGCAGTTCTTC. Protein product: CASTEPGQMTYNEQFF.

The rearrangement joins TRBV29-1 to TRBJ2-3; D not resolved. The CDR3 contains 13 residues. Trimming cost V 4 bases and J 3 bases, with 11 bases left between them. Germline V gives CDR1 SQVTM, CDR2 ANQGSEA. The chain's CDR3 is CSVGRSRTDTQYF. DNA for the CDR3: TGCAGCGTTGGCCGTTCTAGGACAGATACGCAGTATTTT.

This chain connects TRBV29-1 to TRBJ2-7; 8 bases match TRBD1. V lost 3 bases to trimming and J lost 6 bases; unmatched junction nucleotides: 7. CDR1 is SQVTM, CDR2 ANQGSEA, per germline. The length of the CDR3 is 13 residues. CDR3 coding DNA: TGCAGCGTTGAGCCCCCAGGGGGCGGCGAGCAGTACTTC. Translation gives CSVEPPGGGEQYF.

The V and J genes are TRBV20-1 and TRBJ2-2, with 9 nucleotides matching TRBD2. V shed 6 bases and J 3 bases; nucleotides not matched to a gene: 11. CDR3 length equals 16 residues. Germline CDR1 is DFQATT and CDR2 is SNEGSKA (reference sequence). The CDR3: CSARRGERGDTGELFF. In DNA, the CDR3 is TGCAGTGCCAGAAGAGGCGAGCGGGGGGACACCGGGGAGCTGTTTTTT.